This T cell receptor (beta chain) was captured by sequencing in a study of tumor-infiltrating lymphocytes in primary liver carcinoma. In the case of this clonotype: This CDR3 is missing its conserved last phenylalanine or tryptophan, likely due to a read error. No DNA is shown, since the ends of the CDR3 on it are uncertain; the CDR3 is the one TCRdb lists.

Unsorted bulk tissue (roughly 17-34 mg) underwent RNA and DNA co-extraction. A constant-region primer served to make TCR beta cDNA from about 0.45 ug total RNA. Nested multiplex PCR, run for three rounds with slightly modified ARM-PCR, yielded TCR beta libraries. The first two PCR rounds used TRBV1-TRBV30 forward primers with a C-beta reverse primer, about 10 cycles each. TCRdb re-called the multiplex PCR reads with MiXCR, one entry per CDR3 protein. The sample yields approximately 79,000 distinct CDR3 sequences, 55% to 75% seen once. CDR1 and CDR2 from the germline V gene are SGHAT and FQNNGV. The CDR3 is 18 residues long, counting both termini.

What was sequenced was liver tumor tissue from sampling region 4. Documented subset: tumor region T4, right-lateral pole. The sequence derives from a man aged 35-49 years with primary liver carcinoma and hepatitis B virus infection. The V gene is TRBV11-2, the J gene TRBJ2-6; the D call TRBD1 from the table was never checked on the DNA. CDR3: CASSLRQGGPSGANVLTL.